This T cell receptor (beta chain) was observed in a study of T cell repertoires in cytomegalovirus infection. Study background: The public TCR beta signatures pointed to both CMV infection and matching HLA type. Study-wide results and caveats: HLA-C-restricted CMV clonotypes gave the most frequent clonotype in two of eight donors.

About this clonotype: The target antigen is unknown.

TCRdb reprocessed the reads with MiXCR, giving one entry per CDR3 protein. The sample includes just under 500,000 distinct CDR3 sequences, roughly a third of them seen just once. Trimming removed 5 bases from V and 1 base from J, with 8 bases in between. CDR1 is SQVTM, CDR2 ANQGSEA, per germline. The CDR3 length is 12 residues. The origin of this receptor is a human donor in good health (CMV status not recorded). Some clones in this sample may be carry-over from other donors' samples. The source material was cultured PBMCs, sampled from culture after CMV antigen stimulation. J is TRBJ1-1 and V is TRBV29-1; D remains unclear. The CDR3 loop is CSVRFRNTEAFF. In DNA form, the CDR3 reads TGCAGCGTTAGGTTCCGGAACACTGAAGCTTTCTTT.